The entry below gives a single TCR beta chain sequence along with its context. Seattle researchers signed up patients amid active infection and tracked them longitudinally. The source of the sample is a study of blood T cell repertoires in COVID-19. Whole-study context: Samples representing acute and convalescent COVID-19 were sourced from the United States, Italy and Spain.

This CDR3 spans 16 amino acids. The germline V gene has CDR1 SGHDT and CDR2 YYEEEE. The J segment lost 5 bases and the V segment lost 4 bases, leaving 12 bases of the junction unmatched. Libraries were prepared by immunoSEQ multiplex PCR; TCRdb keeps only in-frame clonotypes and omits some of them. This sample carries 300,000 to 400,000 clones, about 89% of them seen once, and the ten largest clones take about 6%. The sample consisted of peripheral blood. This chain joins TRBV5-6 and TRBJ2-3; 8 positions agree with TRBD2. The clonotype originates from a woman aged 50 to 60 with COVID-19, enrolled during active disease. CDR3 residues: CASSPLNGRDLDTQYF. Here the CDR3 DNA reads TGTGCCAGCAGCCCGCTAAACGGGAGGGACTTAGATACGCAGTATTTT.